This T cell receptor beta chain was retrieved from a study of T cell responses to AZD1222 COVID-19 vaccine. Per the germline V gene, CDR1 is MNHNY and CDR2 is SVGAGI (reference sequence). The CDR3 totals 13 residues. With V trimmed by 7 bases and J by 4 bases, 6 bases remained unmatched. Sequencing was performed with immunoSEQ multiplex PCR; in TCRdb, only in-frame clones are kept and a portion is missing. The sample comprises approximately 84,000 clones, 80% to 90% of which are singletons, and about 2.4% rests with the top ten. Sequences were derived from peripheral blood, sampled 28 days after the second AZD1222 dose. The chain links TRBV6-6 to TRBJ1-1; TRBD1 matches 7 bases. This sequence originates from an adult who received the AZD1222 COVID-19 vaccine. The CDR3 region is CASTIPGGTEAFF. The CDR3 region has the DNA TGTGCCAGCACCATCCCAGGGGGCACTGAAGCTTTCTTT.